The clone carrying this T cell receptor beta chain came up many times. Antigen specificity is unknown. Unique molecular identifiers were used to barcode this TCRbeta library. From the PCR reads, TCRdb called clonotypes with MiXCR, one entry per CDR3 protein. The table records over 200,000 distinct CDR3 sequences, approximately 11% of them present only once. CDR1 is SGHRS, CDR2 YFSETQ, per germline. V lost 4 bases to trimming and J lost 0 bases, with 6 bases between them. This CDR3 spans 13 amino acids. The data were taken from a study of T-cell reconstitution after alpha-beta-depleted transplantation in children. Study-level results: Diversity and T-cell counts at one year after transplant derived mostly from new T cells.

The origin of this receptor is a child younger than two with acute myeloid leukemia, due to receive a stem cell transplant. The starting material was PBMCs, obtained before TCRalphabeta/CD19-depleted stem cell transplant. The V and J genes are TRBV5-1 and TRBJ2-3; tentative D call: TRBD2 (6 bases). DNA of the CDR3: TGCGCCAGCAGCAGCGGGAGCACAGATACGCAGTATTTT. Translation: CASSSGSTDTQYF.